This T cell receptor (beta chain) was identified in a study of OX40 agonist ivuxolimab in advanced cancers. Between the trimmed V and J ends, which lost 5 bases and 0 bases, there was a span of 17 bases. The germline V gene encodes CDR1 SEHNR and CDR2 FQNEAQ (reference sequence). This CDR3 has 17 residues. This table comes from immunoSEQ multiplex PCR, and its TCRdb copy is limited to in-frame clones, with some not included. The repertoire holds more than 70,000 clones, 65% to 90% seen once, with 1.5% to 2.5% in the top ten. This clone was recorded a few times. The antigen is not known. Study observations and caveats: At 0.1 to 3.0 mg/kg and by week 6, clonal expansion occurred in CD4+ and CD8+ blood T cells. Expanded clones were, on average, more numerous in CD8+ T cells than in CD4+. Partial responders treated at 0.1-3.0 mg/kg exhibited clonal expansion among the lowest measured.

The sample in question was CD4+ or CD8+ T cells sorted from blood, obtained in a trial of the OX40 agonist ivuxolimab. The rearrangement links TRBV7-9 to TRBJ1-3; D is unclear. This TCR was sampled from an adult with an advanced solid tumor such as melanoma, head and neck, liver or kidney cancer. The CDR3 loop reads CASSGKVGPLSGNTIYF. CDR3 nucleotide sequence: TGTGCCAGCAGCGGTAAGGTGGGCCCCCTCTCTGGAAACACCATATATTTT.